This is a list of T cell receptor beta chains from one sample in a study of beta chain features in type 1 diabetes. Measured with immunoSEQ multiplex PCR; TCRdb has only the in-frame clones, and not every one. This sample yields roughly 140,000 clones, of which around 8% are seen a single time; almost 0.65% belongs to the top ten. What was sequenced was central memory CD4+ T cells from blood. Source of these receptors: a man aged 18 to 30 in good health. CDR3s include the opening cysteine and the closing phenylalanine or tryptophan. A row's size may be missing; if present it is once, few, many or a size class.

few	TRBV11-2	TRBJ2-7	14	CASSPLRQGGEQYF
many	TRBV5-6	TRBJ1-2	12	CASSVGTVGYTF
NA	TRBV5-6	TRBJ1-1	13	CASSWDRATEAFF
few	TRBV18	TRBJ2-2	15	CASSPALAGTGELFF
NA	TRBV7-2	TRBJ2-7	14	CASSLQESSYEQYF
few	TRBV29-1	TRBJ1-5	13	CSVDEGADQPQHF
few	TRBV4-1	TRBJ2-7	16	CASSQAHLASTYEQYF
many	TRBV6-4	TRBJ1-2	9	CASSDGRGF
few	TRBV23-1	NA	20	CASSPRLSRQAKMTGYEQYF
few	TRBV29-1	TRBJ2-2	15	CSVEVGGGMAGELFF
NA	TRBV6-1	TRBJ1-1	15	CASSDRTGRNTEAFF
NA	TRBV6-1	TRBJ1-5	16	CASSERQLNSNQPQHF
few	TRBV25-1	TRBJ2-7	15	CASSDPTSGGWEQYF
few	TRBV28	TRBJ2-7	16	CASRDSGGPSSYEQYF
NA	TRBV7-3	TRBJ2-1	14	CASSLDRTYNEQFF
NA	TRBV5-5	TRBJ2-7	13	CASSLRADYEQYF
NA	TRBV29-1	TRBJ1-1	14	CSVEKRGGGTEAFF
NA	TRBV6-5	TRBJ1-5	13	CASSYSLDQPQHF
few	TRBV4-1	TRBJ1-5	17	CASSQDSTAYSNQPQHF
NA	TRBV28	TRBJ1-2	15	CASSLGGEANYGYTF
once	TRBV12-5	TRBJ2-1	15	CASGLGSGNLNEQFF
few	TRBV7-2	TRBJ2-7	14	CASSPRGGPYEQYF
few	TRBV19	TRBJ1-1	14	CASSESGGETEAFF
few	TRBV14	TRBJ2-1	15	CASSQVMLAGDEQFF
NA	TRBV15	TRBJ1-1	13	CATSTDRNTEAFF
many	TRBV4-2	TRBJ2-1	15	CASTDSGGAGNEQFF
few	TRBV5-1	TRBJ2-3	13	CASSLVPAGTQYF
few	TRBV5-6	TRBJ2-7	16	CASSGNSRGASYEQYF
NA	TRBV9	TRBJ1-5	12	CASGQRDQPQHF
NA	TRBV27	TRBJ1-5	14	CASSLVAGYQPQHF
once	TRBV28	TRBJ2-3	18	CASSSRLAGMKQADTQYF
few	TRBV11-2	TRBJ1-1	13	CASSYGTKAEAFF
few	TRBV14	TRBJ2-7	18	CASSQAIGQSPDAYEQYF
NA	TRBV9	TRBJ2-3	18	CASSVAPSAGTKTDTQYF
NA	TRBV28	TRBJ2-7	13	CASKSRVQYEQYF
many	TRBV7-2	TRBJ2-5	14	CASSPTSVQETQYF
NA	TRBV4-2	TRBJ2-3	17	CASSPLAGPSSTDTQYF
NA	TRBV7-2	TRBJ2-1	15	CASSPGLAGYNEQFF
NA	TRBV19	TRBJ2-7	14	CASTPGQRSYEQYF
few	TRBV4-3	TRBJ2-3	18	CASSQEAARGISTDTQYF
few	TRBV6-6	TRBJ2-5	14	CASSTTSDQETQYF
NA	TRBV25-1	TRBJ1-6	14	CASSVETLSSPLHF
NA	TRBV5-4	TRBJ2-7	14	CASSKRGATYEQYF